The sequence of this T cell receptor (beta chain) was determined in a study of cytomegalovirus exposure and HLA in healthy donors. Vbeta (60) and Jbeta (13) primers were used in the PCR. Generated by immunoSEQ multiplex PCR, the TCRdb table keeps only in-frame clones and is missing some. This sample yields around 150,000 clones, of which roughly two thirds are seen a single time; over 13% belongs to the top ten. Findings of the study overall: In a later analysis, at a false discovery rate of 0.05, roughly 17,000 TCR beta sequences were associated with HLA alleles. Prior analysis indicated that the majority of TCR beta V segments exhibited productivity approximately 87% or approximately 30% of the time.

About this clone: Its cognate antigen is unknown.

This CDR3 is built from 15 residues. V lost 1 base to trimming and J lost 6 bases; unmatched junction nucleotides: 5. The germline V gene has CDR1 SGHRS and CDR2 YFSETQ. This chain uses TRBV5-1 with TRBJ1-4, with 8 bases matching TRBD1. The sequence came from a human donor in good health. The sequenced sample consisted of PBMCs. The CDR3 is CASSLTRGLDEKLFF. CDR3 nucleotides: TGCGCCAGCAGCTTGACCAGGGGGCTTGATGAAAAACTGTTTTTT.